What follows is one TCR beta chain and its context. This record belongs to a study of T-cell reconstitution after alpha-beta-depleted transplantation in children. CDR3 length: 13 amino acids. Germline CDR1 reads SQVTM; CDR2 reads ANQGSEA. Trimming stripped 5 bases from V and 5 bases from J, with 15 bases between. Unique molecular identifiers were used to barcode this TCRbeta library. TCRdb re-called the PCR reads with MiXCR, one entry per CDR3 protein. The data contain roughly 200,000 distinct CDR3 sequences, under 8.5% of them singletons. This TCR was sampled from a male patient between 2 and 15 years old who had a stem cell transplant for acute myeloid leukemia, so the T cells may come from the graft donor. The genes are TRBV29-1 and TRBJ2-5; tentatively, D is TRBD1 (8 bases). This sample comprised PBMCs, mostly from graft donor cells, obtained 360 days after TCRalphabeta/CD19-depleted stem cell transplant. CDR3 sequence reads: CSVSGTGGETQYF. DNA for the CDR3: TGCAGCGTTAGCGGGACAGGTGGGGAGACCCAGTACTTC.